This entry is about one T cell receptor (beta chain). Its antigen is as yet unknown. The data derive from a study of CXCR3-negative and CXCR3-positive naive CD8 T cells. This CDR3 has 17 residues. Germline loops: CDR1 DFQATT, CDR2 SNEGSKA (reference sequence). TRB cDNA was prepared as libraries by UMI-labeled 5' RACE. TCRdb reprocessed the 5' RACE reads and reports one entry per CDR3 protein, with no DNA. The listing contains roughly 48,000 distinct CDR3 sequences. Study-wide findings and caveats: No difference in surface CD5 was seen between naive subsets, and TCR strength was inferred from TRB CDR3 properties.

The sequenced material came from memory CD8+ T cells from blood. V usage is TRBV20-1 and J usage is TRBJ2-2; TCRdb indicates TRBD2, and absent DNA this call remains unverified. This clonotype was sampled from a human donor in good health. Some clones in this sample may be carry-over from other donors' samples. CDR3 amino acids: CSAQHTSGRGVTGELFF.